The 8 T cell receptor beta chains below all came from one sample that was sequenced in a study of shared clonotypes between healthy human individuals. Sequencing was performed with immunoSEQ multiplex PCR; in TCRdb, only in-frame clones are kept and a portion is missing. The repertoire holds about 560,000 clones, with around three quarters as singletons. Material for sequencing was PBMCs. These receptors came from a woman aged 40 to 55 in good health. Some clones in this sample may be carry-over from other donors' samples.

This clone was observed a handful of times. V usage is TRBV4-1 and J usage is TRBJ1-2; D unresolved. The V end lost 4 bases, the J end lost 9 bases, and 21 bases lay between the germline ends. The CDR3 spans 15 residues. CDR1 and CDR2 from the germline V gene are MGHRA and YSYEKL. The CDR3 protein is CASSPWEEQVGSYTF. Here the CDR3 DNA reads TGCGCCAGCAGCCCCTGGGAGGAGCAGGTGGGGAGCTACACCTTC.

The rearrangement uses TRBV6-1 and TRBJ1-4; D remains ambiguous. The length of the CDR3 is 12 residues. The ends were cut back, 2 bases at V and 11 bases at J, with 9 bases in the middle. Germline loops: CDR1 MNHNS, CDR2 SASEGT. CDR3 sequence reads: CASSEREAKLFF. The CDR3 coding sequence is TGTGCCAGCAGTGAAAGGGAAGCGAAACTGTTTTTT.

The CDR3 sequence: CASSLAGQGGHGYTF. Here the CDR3 DNA reads TGTGCCAGCAGTTTGGCGGGACAGGGAGGTCATGGCTACACCTTC. J is TRBJ1-2 and V is TRBV28; 9 nucleotides align to TRBD1. The trim removed 3 bases at V and 6 bases at J, leaving 8 bases unmatched. Germline V CDR1 and CDR2: MDHEN, SYDVKM. CDR3 length: 15 residues.

With regard to this clone: The junction departs from germline at one end; a sequencing error may be responsible. The J gene is TRBJ2-7, the V gene TRBV30, with D maybe TRBD2 (6 bases). Germline assignment: CDR1 GTSNPN and CDR2 SVGIG (reference sequence). This CDR3 region has 13 residues. In DNA, the CDR3 is TGTGCCTGGACAGGACCCGGGGGACTCTCAGGGAACTTC. Its translation is CAWTGPGGLSGNF. The whole variable domain, filled in from reference TRBV30 and TRBJ2-7, reads SQTIHQWPATLVQPVGSPLSLECTVEGTSNPNLYWYRQAAGRGLQLLFYSVGIGQISSEVPQNLSASRPQDRQFILSSKKLLLSDSGFYLCAWTGPGGLSGNFGPGTRLTVT.

The chain has TRBV5-4 and TRBJ1-1; possible D gene TRBD1, 5 bases. Germline V gives CDR1 SGHNT, CDR2 YYREEE (reference sequence). This CDR3 region has 16 residues. V was clipped by 4 bases and J by 1 base, with 17 bases between them. For the CDR3, the DNA is TGTGCCAGCAGCCCGCCTGGGGCTTCGGGGAACACTGAAGCTTTCTTT. Its translation is CASSPPGASGNTEAFF.

This chain uses TRBV25-1 with TRBJ2-3, with 8 bases identical to TRBD2. In germline, CDR1 is MGHDK, CDR2 SYGVNS. The CDR3 consists of 18 residues. The ends lost 3 bases at V and 1 base at J; junction bases unmatched: 12. The CDR3 reads CASSEKSGGRFGTDTQYF. The DNA of the CDR3 is TGTGCCAGCAGTGAGAAGTCGGGCGGGAGGTTTGGCACAGATACGCAGTATTTT.

The rearrangement links TRBV11-2 to TRBJ2-7; D gene unclear. The CDR3 consists of 13 residues. Germline V gene lookup returns CDR1 SGHAT and CDR2 FQNNGV. Trimming cost V 7 bases and J 6 bases, with 16 bases left between them. For the CDR3, the DNA is TGTGCCAGCACCTCTGCCCTGGTGGGCGAGCAGTACTTC. It translates to CASTSALVGEQYF.

The chain employs TRBV11-2 and TRBJ2-7; 8 nucleotides align to TRBD1. Germline lookup yields CDR1 SGHAT and CDR2 FQNNGV. V was clipped by 5 bases and J by 0 bases; unmatched bases: 6. This CDR3 is built from 15 residues. CDR3 DNA: TGTGCCAGCAGCGCTCGACAGGGGAACTCCTACGAGCAGTACTTC. Translated, it gives CASSARQGNSYEQYF.